This T cell receptor beta chain was obtained from a study of shared clonotypes between healthy human individuals. The data were produced by immunoSEQ multiplex PCR, yet TCRdb's version contains in-frame clones alone and is incomplete. The sample consists of some 1 million clones, around 75% of them appearing once. V was shortened by 0 bases and J by 4 bases, with 9 bases between the two germline ends. Germline V gives CDR1 LNHNV, CDR2 YYDKDF (reference sequence). This CDR3 comprises 14 residues. The specimen was memory CD4+ T cells sorted from blood. Subset reported: CD45RA-negative fraction. V and J are TRBV15 and TRBJ1-2; D gene ambiguous. This receptor was obtained from a man younger than 35 in good health. This chain's CDR3 is CATSRDAGTYGYTF. In DNA, the CDR3 is TGTGCCACCAGCAGAGATGCAGGCACCTATGGCTACACCTTC. Based on the CDR3 plus reference TRBV15 and TRBJ1-2, the full variable domain is DAMVIQNPRYQVTQFGKPVTLSCSQTLNHNVMYWYQQKSSQAPKLLFHYYDKDFNNEADTPDNFQSRRPNTSFCFLDIRSPGLGDTAMYLCATSRDAGTYGYTFGSGTRLTVV.